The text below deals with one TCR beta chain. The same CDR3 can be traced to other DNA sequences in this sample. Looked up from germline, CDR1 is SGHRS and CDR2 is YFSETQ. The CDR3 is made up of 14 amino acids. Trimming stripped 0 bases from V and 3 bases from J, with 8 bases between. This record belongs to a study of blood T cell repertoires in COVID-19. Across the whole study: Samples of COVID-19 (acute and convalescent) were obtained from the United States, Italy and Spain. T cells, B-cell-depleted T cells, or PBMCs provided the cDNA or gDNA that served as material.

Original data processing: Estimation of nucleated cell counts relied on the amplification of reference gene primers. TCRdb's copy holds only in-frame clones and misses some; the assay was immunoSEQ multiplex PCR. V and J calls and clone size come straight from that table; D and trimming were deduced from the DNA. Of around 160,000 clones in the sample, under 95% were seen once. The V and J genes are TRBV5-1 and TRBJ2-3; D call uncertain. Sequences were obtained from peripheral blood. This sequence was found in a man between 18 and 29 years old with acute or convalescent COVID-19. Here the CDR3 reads CASSLAQVTDTQYF. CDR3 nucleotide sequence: TGCGCCAGCAGCTTGGCGCAGGTAACAGATACGCAGTATTTT. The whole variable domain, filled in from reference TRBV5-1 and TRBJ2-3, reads KAGVTQTPRYLIKTRGQQVTLSCSPISGHRSVSWYQQTPGQGLQFLFEYFSETQRNKGNFPGRFSGRQFSNSRSEMNVSTLELGDSALYLCASSLAQVTDTQYFGPGTRLTVL.